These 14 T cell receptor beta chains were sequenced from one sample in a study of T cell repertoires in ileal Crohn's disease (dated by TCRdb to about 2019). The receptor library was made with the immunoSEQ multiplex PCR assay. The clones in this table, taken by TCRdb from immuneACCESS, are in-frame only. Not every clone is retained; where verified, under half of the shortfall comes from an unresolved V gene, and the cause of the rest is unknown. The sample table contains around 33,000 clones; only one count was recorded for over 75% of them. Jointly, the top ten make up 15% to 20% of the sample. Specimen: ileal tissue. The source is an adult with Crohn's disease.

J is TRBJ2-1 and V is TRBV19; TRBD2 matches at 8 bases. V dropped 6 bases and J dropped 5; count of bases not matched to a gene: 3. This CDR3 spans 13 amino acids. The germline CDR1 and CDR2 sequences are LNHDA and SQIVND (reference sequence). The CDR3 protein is CASRASGHNEQFF. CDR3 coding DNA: TGTGCCAGTAGGGCTAGCGGGCACAATGAGCAGTTCTTC.

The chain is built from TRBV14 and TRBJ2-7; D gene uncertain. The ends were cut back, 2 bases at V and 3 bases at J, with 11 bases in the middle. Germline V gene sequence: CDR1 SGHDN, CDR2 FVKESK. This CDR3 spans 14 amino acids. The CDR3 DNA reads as TGTGCCAGCAGCCAACGGCGGAACAACTACGAGCAGTACTTC. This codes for CASSQRRNNYEQYF.

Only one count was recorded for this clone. CDR3 loop: CASSPDPRGEQYF. The CDR3 bases are TGTGCCAGCAGCCCGGACCCTCGGGGGGAGCAGTACTTC. The rearrangement uses TRBV5-6 and TRBJ2-7; TRBD2 might be the D (6 bases). The V end lost 4 bases, the J end lost 7 bases, and 15 bases lay between the germline ends. The V gene's germline CDR1 is SGHDT and CDR2 YYEEEE. This CDR3 is built from 13 residues.

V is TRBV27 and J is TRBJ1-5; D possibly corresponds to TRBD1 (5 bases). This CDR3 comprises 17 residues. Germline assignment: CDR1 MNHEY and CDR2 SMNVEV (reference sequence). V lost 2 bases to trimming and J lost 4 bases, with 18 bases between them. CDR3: CASSLTPPGLYNQPQHF. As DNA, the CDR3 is TGTGCCAGCAGTTTAACCCCCCCGGGACTCTATAATCAGCCCCAGCATTTT.

The CDR3 is CASSSLAGFEQFF. Written as DNA, the CDR3 is TGTGCCAGCAGTTCTTTAGCGGGATTTGAGCAGTTCTTC. The chain carries TRBV6-6 and TRBJ2-1, with TRBD2 identical over 8 bases. With 4 bases clipped from V and 9 bases from J, the junction kept 5 bases outside the gene matches. Germline V gene lookup returns CDR1 MNHNY and CDR2 SVGAGI (reference sequence). This CDR3 is 13 amino acids long.

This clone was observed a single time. CDR3 in DNA: TGTGCCAGTAGTACGTATTATCGGACAGATGGTTACGAGCAGTACTTC. Encoded protein: CASSTYYRTDGYEQYF. V is TRBV19 and J is TRBJ2-7, with a tentative D call TRBD1 (6 bases). The CDR3 consists of 16 residues. Trimming cost V 4 bases and J 4 bases, with 20 bases left between them. The germline gives CDR1 LNHDA, CDR2 SQIVND (reference sequence). Full variable domain (outside the CDR3, taken from reference TRBV19 and TRBJ2-7): DGGITQSPKYLFRKEGQNVTLSCEQNLNHDAMYWYRQDPGQGLRLIYYSQIVNDFQKGDIAEGYSVSREKKESFPLTVTSAQKNPTAFYLCASSTYYRTDGYEQYFGPGTRLTVT.

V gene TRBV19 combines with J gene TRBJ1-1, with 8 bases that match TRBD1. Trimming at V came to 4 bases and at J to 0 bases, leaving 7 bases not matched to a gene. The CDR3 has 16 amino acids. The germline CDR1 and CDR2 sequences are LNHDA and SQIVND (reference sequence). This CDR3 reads CASSNPDRGLNTEAFF. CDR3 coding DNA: TGTGCCAGTAGTAACCCTGACAGGGGCTTGAACACTGAAGCTTTCTTT.

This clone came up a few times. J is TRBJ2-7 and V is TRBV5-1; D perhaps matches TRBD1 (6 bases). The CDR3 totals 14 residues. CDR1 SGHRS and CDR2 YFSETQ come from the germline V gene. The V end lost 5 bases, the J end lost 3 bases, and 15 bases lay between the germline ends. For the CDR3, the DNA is TGCGCCAGCAGTCGAAGACAGGACGACTACGAGCAGTACTTC. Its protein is CASSRRQDDYEQYF.

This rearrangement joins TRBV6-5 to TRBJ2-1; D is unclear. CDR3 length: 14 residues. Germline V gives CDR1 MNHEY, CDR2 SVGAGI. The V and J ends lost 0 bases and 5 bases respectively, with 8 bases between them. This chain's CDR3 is CASSYSNRNNEQFF. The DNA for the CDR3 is TGTGCCAGCAGTTACTCGAACAGAAACAATGAGCAGTTCTTC.

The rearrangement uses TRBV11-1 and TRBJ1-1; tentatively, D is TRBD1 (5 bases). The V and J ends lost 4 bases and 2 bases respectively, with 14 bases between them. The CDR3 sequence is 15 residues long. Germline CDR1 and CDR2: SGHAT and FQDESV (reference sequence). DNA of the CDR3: TGTGCCAGCAGCTGGGGAAGGCAGGGCAACACTGAAGCTTTCTTT. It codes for CASSWGRQGNTEAFF.

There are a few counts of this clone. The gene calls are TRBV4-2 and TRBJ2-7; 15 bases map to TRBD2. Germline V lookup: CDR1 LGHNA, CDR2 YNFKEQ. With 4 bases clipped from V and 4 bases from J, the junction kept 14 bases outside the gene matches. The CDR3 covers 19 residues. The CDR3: CASSLADGTSGRMGYEQYF. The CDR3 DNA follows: TGTGCCAGCAGCCTCGCAGACGGGACTAGCGGGAGGATGGGATACGAGCAGTACTTC.

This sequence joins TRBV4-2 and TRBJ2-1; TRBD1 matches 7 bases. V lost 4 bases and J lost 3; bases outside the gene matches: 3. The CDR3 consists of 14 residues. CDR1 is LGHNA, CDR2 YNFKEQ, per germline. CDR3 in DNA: TGTGCCAGCAGCCCGGGACAGTTCTACAATGAGCAGTTCTTC. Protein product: CASSPGQFYNEQFF.

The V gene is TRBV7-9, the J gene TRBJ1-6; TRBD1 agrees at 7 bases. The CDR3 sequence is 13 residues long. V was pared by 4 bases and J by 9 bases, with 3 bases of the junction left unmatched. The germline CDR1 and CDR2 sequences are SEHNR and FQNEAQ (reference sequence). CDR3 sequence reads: CASSSAGGSPLHF. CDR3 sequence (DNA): TGTGCCAGCAGCTCGGCAGGGGGTTCACCCCTCCACTTT.

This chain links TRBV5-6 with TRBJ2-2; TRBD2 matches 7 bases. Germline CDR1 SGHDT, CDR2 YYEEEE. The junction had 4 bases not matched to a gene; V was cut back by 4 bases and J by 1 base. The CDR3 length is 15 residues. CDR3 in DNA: TGTGCCAGCAGCCTCTGGGGGGGGAACACCGGGGAGCTGTTTTTT. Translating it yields CASSLWGGNTGELFF.